This T cell receptor beta chain was identified in a study of PD-L1 blockade in urothelial cancer (dated by TCRdb to 2016 to 2017). A note on the overall study: All patients started therapy at some point between 2014 and 2016 and received atezolizumab 1,200 mg intravenously every 3 weeks. About 85% of the roughly 29 patients were males with bladder-origin urothelial cancer, and about 60% of the 29 reported a prior smoking history. An ECOG performance status of 0 or 1 was recorded for the patients, and 0 to 3 prior chemotherapy regimens had been received by the patients. The study, an exploratory multi-omic analysis, examined somatic, immune and clinical correlates of response to PD-L1 blockade with atezolizumab in urothelial cancer. Twenty-nine patients had pretreatment blood TCR-seq, around 25 had at least one posttreatment blood collection, and around 25 had tumor TCR-seq. In the same patients, pretreatment tumors underwent whole exome sequencing and RNA sequencing in addition to TCR sequencing. Durable clinical benefit was defined as progression-free survival longer than 6 months, and TCR features were also tested against progression-free and overall survival. Blood samples gave a median of approximately 150,000 T cells and tens of thousands of unique TCRs, with a median clonality of 0.080. About 10 patients achieved durable clinical benefit and fewer than 25 did not. Pretreatment tumor samples, along with matched peripheral blood serially collected before and after atezolizumab treatment, were subjected to TCR sequencing. Blood samples were analyzed 3 weeks after the start of treatment (second dose) and 6 weeks after the start of treatment. General study outcomes and caveats: Because the sample size was small (n of about 29) and many exploratory analyses were performed, the results are intended to be hypothesis-generating. A pretreatment peripheral blood TCR clonality below the median was linked to improved progression-free and overall survival. Patients with durable benefit showed greater expansion of tumor-associated TCR clones in peripheral blood 3 weeks after starting treatment (n of about 20, p = 0.022).

Synthetic TCR analog templates were spiked into each PCR to estimate absolute template abundance from read counts. TCRbeta CDR3 regions were amplified from genomic DNA with bias-controlled V and J gene primers using the immunoSEQ assay. Rearranged TCRbeta segments were sequenced at approximately 20X coverage. Per the source publication's procedure: Clustering was used to correct sequencing errors, and CDR3s were annotated against IMGT to assign V, D and J genes. Downstream analyses used only productive TCRbeta rearrangements, leaving out any out-of-frame or stop-codon sequences. Clonality was calculated as one minus the Shannon entropy normalized by the log of the number of unique productive sequences. Clones differing between time points or between blood and tumor were identified by Fisher's exact test with Benjamini-Hochberg correction at adjusted p below 0.01. TCRdb provides this immuneACCESS table in a form limited to in-frame rearrangements. Some clones are lacking; in checked studies, under half of them reflect an unresolved V gene, and why the rest are absent is not known. V and J calls and clone size are copied from that table; D and trimming were computed from the DNA. The sample has about 79,000 clones on record, around four fifths of them singletons. The ten largest clones represent roughly 7.3% of the sample.

The germline V end is reduced by 3 bases and the J end by 0 bases; junction bases left unmatched: 6. Counted from cysteine to phenylalanine, this CDR3 has 16 amino acids. Only the CDR3 portion is preserved as DNA: 48 bases, with reading frame beginning at the first base. According to the germline V gene, CDR1 reads SGHRS and CDR2 reads YFSETQ. This clone was found a few times. What antigen it recognizes has not been identified. No quality values exist for individual bases; no much larger clone is one base distant. In the paper's terms, the time point label means: pretreatment peripheral blood. The cohort comprised 30 or so patients with locally advanced or metastatic urothelial carcinoma treated at Memorial Sloan Kettering on a trial protocol. Peripheral blood mononuclear cells were collected pretreatment and during treatment, with between 1 and 8 total time points per patient. The Qiagen DNeasy Blood extraction kit was used to purify genomic DNA from total PBMCs and from tumor samples. PBMCs were collected pretreatment and during treatment, and were isolated and stored as previously described.

This chain is built from TRBV5-1 and TRBJ2-1, and TRBD2 matches 7 of the central bases. Sequenced here: PBMCs, sampled around atezolizumab (anti-PD-L1) treatment. The sequence derives from a man between 35 and 55 years old with urothelial cancer. Here the CDR3 is given as CASSSLAVGSYNEQFF. The bases are TGCGCCAGCAGCTCCCTAGCGGTGGGCTCCTACAATGAGCAGTTCTTC. Beyond the CDR3, the reference TRBV5-1 and TRBJ2-1 genes provide the residues; the full variable domain reads: KAGVTQTPRYLIKTRGQQVTLSCSPISGHRSVSWYQQTPGQGLQFLFEYFSETQRNKGNFPGRFSGRQFSNSRSEMNVSTLELGDSALYLCASSSLAVGSYNEQFFGPGTRLTVL.